This paragraph covers one TCR beta chain sequence. One junction end does not reproduce the germline sequence, and a read error may be involved. This sample was taken from a study of Graves' ophthalmopathy and Graves' hyperthyroidism. Using RNA transcripts, the TCR beta CDR3 regions were amplified. An opening RT-PCR round employed HTBI primers and preceded a second-round multiplex PCR. TCRdb called the multiplex PCR reads again in MiXCR, with one record for every CDR3 protein. The sample consists of 500,000 to 800,000 distinct CDR3 sequences, about two fifths of them appearing once. CDR1 and CDR2 (germline): SGHTA, FQGTGA. This CDR3 has 16 amino acids.

This sequence joins TRBV7-3 and TRBJ2-7; 14 bases line up with TRBD2. What was sequenced was peripheral blood. This clonotype was obtained from an adult man with Graves' ophthalmopathy. DNA of the CDR3: TGTGCCAGCAGCTTAACGGGACTAGCGGGAGCCTATGAGCAGTACTTC. Residues: CASSLTGLAGAYEQYF.